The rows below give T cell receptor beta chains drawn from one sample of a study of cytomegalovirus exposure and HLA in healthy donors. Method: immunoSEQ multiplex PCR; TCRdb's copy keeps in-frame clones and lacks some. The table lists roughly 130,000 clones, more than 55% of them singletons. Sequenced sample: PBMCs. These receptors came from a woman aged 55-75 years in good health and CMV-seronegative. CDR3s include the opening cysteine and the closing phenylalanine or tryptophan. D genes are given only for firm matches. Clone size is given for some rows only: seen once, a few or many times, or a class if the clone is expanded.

CDR3aa: CASSPGLAGGSYEQYF
CDR3nt: TGTGCCAGCAGCCCCGGACTAGCGGGGGGCTCCTACGAGCAGTACTTC
j_gene: TRBJ2-7
d_gene: TRBD2
v_gene: TRBV7-2
abundance: .

CDR3aa: CASSLQPGQGYEQYF
CDR3nt: TGTGCCAGCAGCTTACAACCGGGACAGGGCTACGAGCAGTACTTC
j_gene: TRBJ2-7
d_gene: TRBD1
v_gene: TRBV7-2
abundance: few

CDR3aa: CASSSQGRGIQYF
CDR3nt: TGTGCCAGCAGCTCCCAGGGTAGGGGCATTCAGTACTTC
j_gene: TRBJ2-4
d_gene: .
v_gene: TRBV7-3
abundance: few

CDR3aa: CASSPSGGRYGYTF
CDR3nt: TGTGCCAGCAGTCCCTCGGGAGGGCGTTATGGCTACACCTTC
j_gene: TRBJ1-2
d_gene: .
v_gene: TRBV27
abundance: .

CDR3aa: CASSISRPEGYTF
CDR3nt: TGTGCCAGTAGTATAAGTCGCCCCGAGGGCTACACCTTC
j_gene: TRBJ1-2
d_gene: .
v_gene: TRBV19
abundance: .

CDR3aa: CSARAGETQYF
CDR3nt: TGCAGTGCTAGAGCGGGAGAGACCCAGTACTTC
j_gene: TRBJ2-5
d_gene: .
v_gene: TRBV20-1
abundance: .

CDR3aa: CASRYSSGSWETQYF
CDR3nt: TGTGCCAGCAGATACTCTAGCGGGAGTTGGGAGACCCAGTACTTC
j_gene: TRBJ2-5
d_gene: TRBD2
v_gene: TRBV7-2
abundance: .

CDR3aa: CASSLGGATNEKLFF
CDR3nt: TGTGCCAGCAGCCTAGGGGGCGCAACTAATGAAAAACTGTTTTTT
j_gene: TRBJ1-4
d_gene: TRBD1
v_gene: TRBV2
abundance: .

CDR3aa: CASRDSGTSYNEQFF
CDR3nt: TGTGCCAGCAGAGATAGCGGAACCTCCTACAATGAGCAGTTCTTC
j_gene: TRBJ2-1
d_gene: .
v_gene: TRBV6-1
abundance: .

CDR3aa: CASSQGDRGSGANVLTF
CDR3nt: TGCGCCAGCAGCCAAGGGGACAGGGGATCTGGGGCCAACGTCCTGACTTTC
j_gene: TRBJ2-6
d_gene: TRBD1
v_gene: TRBV4-3
abundance: few

CDR3aa: CASSPGTDQETQYF
CDR3nt: TGTGCCAGCAGCCCAGGGACAGACCAAGAGACCCAGTACTTC
j_gene: TRBJ2-5
d_gene: TRBD1
v_gene: TRBV5-5
abundance: .

CDR3aa: CASSWTGSKYGANVLTF
CDR3nt: TGTGCCAGTAGTTGGACAGGGAGTAAGTATGGGGCCAACGTCCTGACTTTC
j_gene: TRBJ2-6
d_gene: TRBD1
v_gene: TRBV19
abundance: .

CDR3aa: CASSSRDRGSYNEQFF
CDR3nt: TGTGCCAGCAGCTCCCGGGACAGGGGATCGTACAATGAGCAGTTCTTC
j_gene: TRBJ2-1
d_gene: TRBD1
v_gene: TRBV5-4
abundance: .

CDR3aa: CASSLGEDRNTIYF
CDR3nt: TGTGCCAGCAGCTTAGGGGAGGACAGAAACACCATATATTTT
j_gene: TRBJ1-3
d_gene: .
v_gene: TRBV7-8
abundance: .

CDR3aa: CASSTYGGRQFF
CDR3nt: TGTGCCAGCAGCACCTACGGGGGACGGCAGTTCTTC
j_gene: TRBJ2-1
d_gene: .
v_gene: TRBV7-2
abundance: once

CDR3aa: CSSSSQRGTTDTQYF
CDR3nt: TGTTCCAGCAGCTCTCAGCGGGGAACCACAGATACGCAGTATTTT
j_gene: TRBJ2-3
d_gene: TRBD2
v_gene: TRBV7-3
abundance: few

CDR3aa: CASSLGYSSYNEQFF
CDR3nt: TGTGCCAGCAGCTTAGGCTACAGCTCCTACAATGAGCAGTTCTTC
j_gene: TRBJ2-1
d_gene: .
v_gene: TRBV11-2
abundance: .

CDR3aa: CASSSGGLGLVEQYF
CDR3nt: TGCGCCAGCAGCTCTGGGGGACTAGGACTAGTCGAGCAGTACTTC
j_gene: TRBJ2-7
d_gene: TRBD2
v_gene: TRBV5-1
abundance: few

CDR3aa: CASRDRRLNQPQHF
CDR3nt: TGTGCCAGCCGAGACAGGCGTCTCAATCAGCCCCAGCATTTT
j_gene: TRBJ1-5
d_gene: .
v_gene: TRBV25-1
abundance: .

CDR3aa: CSVRTGMNTEAFF
CDR3nt: TGCAGCGTACGGACAGGGATGAACACTGAAGCTTTCTTT
j_gene: TRBJ1-1
d_gene: TRBD1
v_gene: TRBV29-1
abundance: .

CDR3aa: CASSLAGYYEQYF
CDR3nt: TGCGCCAGCAGCTTGGCGGGGTACTACGAGCAGTACTTC
j_gene: TRBJ2-7
d_gene: .
v_gene: TRBV5-1
abundance: .

CDR3aa: CASSPQQGVGTEAFF
CDR3nt: TGTGCCAGCAGCCCCCAACAGGGGGTAGGGACTGAAGCTTTCTTT
j_gene: TRBJ1-1
d_gene: TRBD1
v_gene: TRBV5-6
abundance: .

CDR3aa: CASSVTVGPYNEQFF
CDR3nt: TGTGCCAGCAGTGTTACAGTTGGTCCCTACAATGAGCAGTTCTTC
j_gene: TRBJ2-1
d_gene: .
v_gene: TRBV6-5
abundance: few

CDR3aa: CASSVGNRAETQYF
CDR3nt: TGTGCCAGCAGCGTAGGGAACAGGGCAGAGACCCAGTACTTC
j_gene: TRBJ2-5
d_gene: .
v_gene: TRBV9
abundance: .

CDR3aa: CASSLAGGLFNEQFF
CDR3nt: TGCGCCAGCAGCTTGGCCGGGGGGCTTTTCAATGAGCAGTTCTTC
j_gene: TRBJ2-1
d_gene: .
v_gene: TRBV5-1
abundance: once

CDR3aa: CASRPPGQNNEKLFF
CDR3nt: TGTGCCAGCAGGCCACCGGGACAGAATAATGAAAAACTGTTTTTT
j_gene: TRBJ1-4
d_gene: TRBD1
v_gene: TRBV6-1
abundance: .

CDR3aa: CASKAGLGSNEQFF
CDR3nt: TGCGCCAGCAAAGCGGGACTAGGATCCAATGAGCAGTTCTTC
j_gene: TRBJ2-1
d_gene: TRBD2
v_gene: TRBV10-2
abundance: .

CDR3aa: CASRGGGDTQYF
CDR3nt: TGTGCCAGCAGAGGGGGTGGAGATACGCAGTATTTT
j_gene: TRBJ2-3
d_gene: .
v_gene: TRBV6-5
abundance: few

CDR3aa: CASSSQSPSGGATKLETQYF
CDR3nt: TGTGCCAGCAGCTCCCAGAGCCCCAGCGGGGGGGCCACCAAGTTGGAGACCCAGTACTTC
j_gene: TRBJ2-5
d_gene: TRBD2
v_gene: TRBV7-6
abundance: .

CDR3aa: CASSLGTITDTQYF
CDR3nt: TGCGCCAGCAGCCTCGGGACAATCACAGATACGCAGTATTTT
j_gene: TRBJ2-3
d_gene: .
v_gene: TRBV5-1
abundance: .

CDR3aa: CASSSGTGGYGYTF
CDR3nt: TGTGCCAGCAGTTCGGGAACAGGGGGCTATGGCTACACCTTC
j_gene: TRBJ1-2
d_gene: TRBD1
v_gene: TRBV6-5
abundance: .

CDR3aa: CSATVPETQYF
CDR3nt: TGCAGTGCTACTGTCCCGGAGACCCAGTACTTC
j_gene: TRBJ2-5
d_gene: .
v_gene: TRBV20-1
abundance: .

CDR3aa: CSSSLGGGANSPLHF
CDR3nt: TGTTCCAGCAGCTTAGGGGGGGGAGCCAATTCACCCCTCCACTTT
j_gene: TRBJ1-6
d_gene: .
v_gene: TRBV7-9
abundance: .

CDR3aa: CASSPFAGDLSYEQYF
CDR3nt: TGTGCCAGCAGCCCCTTCGCGGGGGACCTCTCCTACGAGCAGTACTTC
j_gene: TRBJ2-7
d_gene: TRBD2
v_gene: TRBV7-6
abundance: few

CDR3aa: CASSVGQKNIQYF
CDR3nt: TGTGCCAGCAGTGTAGGACAGAAAAACATTCAGTACTTC
j_gene: TRBJ2-4
d_gene: .
v_gene: TRBV2
abundance: .

CDR3aa: CASSIQGGTDTQYF
CDR3nt: TGTGCCAGCAGTATTCAGGGTGGCACAGATACGCAGTATTTT
j_gene: TRBJ2-3
d_gene: .
v_gene: TRBV6-6
abundance: .

CDR3aa: CASSQDYKTDTQYF
CDR3nt: TGTGCCAGCAGCCAAGACTATAAGACAGATACGCAGTATTTT
j_gene: TRBJ2-3
d_gene: .
v_gene: TRBV7-3
abundance: .

CDR3aa: CASSLTPRTDTQYF
CDR3nt: TGTGCCAGCAGCTTAACCCCGCGTACAGATACGCAGTATTTT
j_gene: TRBJ2-3
d_gene: .
v_gene: TRBV7-8
abundance: .

CDR3aa: CASSPTRTSGRSSYEQYF
CDR3nt: TGTGCCAGCAGCCCGACTAGGACTAGCGGGAGGAGCTCCTACGAGCAGTACTTC
j_gene: TRBJ2-7
d_gene: TRBD2
v_gene: TRBV2
abundance: once

CDR3aa: CASSPRTSGYNEQFF
CDR3nt: TGTGCCAGCAGCCCCCGGACTAGCGGTTACAATGAGCAGTTCTTC
j_gene: TRBJ2-1
d_gene: TRBD2
v_gene: TRBV5-4
abundance: once

CDR3aa: CASSDSIDSGGATGELFF
CDR3nt: TGTGCCAGCAGTGACTCCATCGATAGCGGGGGGGCCACCGGGGAGCTGTTTTTT
j_gene: TRBJ2-2
d_gene: TRBD2
v_gene: TRBV6-4
abundance: many

CDR3aa: CASSIPSQGETQYF
CDR3nt: TGTGCCAGTAGTATACCGTCACAGGGGGAGACCCAGTACTTC
j_gene: TRBJ2-5
d_gene: TRBD1
v_gene: TRBV19
abundance: .

CDR3aa: CASSPFGQDGGWAQYF
CDR3nt: TGTGCCAGCAGTCCATTCGGACAGGACGGAGGGTGGGCCCAGTACTTC
j_gene: TRBJ2-5
d_gene: .
v_gene: TRBV27
abundance: once

CDR3aa: CSSSRGQGAGEQYF
CDR3nt: TGTTCCAGCAGCAGGGGACAGGGAGCTGGCGAGCAGTACTTC
j_gene: TRBJ2-7
d_gene: TRBD1
v_gene: TRBV7-9
abundance: .

CDR3aa: CASSIQGVFGNTIYF
CDR3nt: TGTGCCAGCAGCATACAGGGGGTCTTTGGAAACACCATATATTTT
j_gene: TRBJ1-3
d_gene: TRBD1
v_gene: TRBV5-4
abundance: .

CDR3aa: CASSHSWREETQYF
CDR3nt: TGCGCCAGCAGCCATTCATGGCGGGAAGAGACCCAGTACTTC
j_gene: TRBJ2-5
d_gene: .
v_gene: TRBV4-3
abundance: .

CDR3aa: CASSGPRTGGSGYTF
CDR3nt: TGTGCCAGCAGCGGCCCCCGGACAGGGGGCAGTGGCTACACCTTC
j_gene: TRBJ1-2
d_gene: TRBD1
v_gene: TRBV5-4
abundance: .

CDR3aa: CSVDGESTDTQYF
CDR3nt: TGCAGCGTTGACGGGGAGAGCACAGATACGCAGTATTTT
j_gene: TRBJ2-3
d_gene: .
v_gene: TRBV29-1
abundance: .

CDR3aa: CASGSGERHTEQFF
CDR3nt: TGTGCCAGTGGCAGTGGCGAGCGGCACACTGAGCAGTTCTTC
j_gene: TRBJ2-1
d_gene: .
v_gene: TRBV19
abundance: few

CDR3aa: CASSANTGTGATNEQFF
CDR3nt: TGTGCCAGTAGTGCAAACACCGGGACAGGGGCCACCAATGAGCAGTTCTTC
j_gene: TRBJ2-1
d_gene: TRBD1
v_gene: TRBV19
abundance: few

CDR3aa: CASTETPGTSGTTDTQYF
CDR3nt: TGTGCCAGCACCGAAACTCCAGGAACTAGCGGGACCACAGATACGCAGTATTTT
j_gene: TRBJ2-3
d_gene: TRBD2
v_gene: TRBV7-3
abundance: .

CDR3aa: CASSLRQANTEAFF
CDR3nt: TGCGCCAGCAGCTTGCGACAGGCGAACACTGAAGCTTTCTTT
j_gene: TRBJ1-1
d_gene: .
v_gene: TRBV5-1
abundance: .

CDR3aa: CASSLALRRGAGEQYF
CDR3nt: TGTGCCAGCAGCTTAGCGCTAAGGCGGGGGGCGGGAGAGCAGTACTTC
j_gene: TRBJ2-7
d_gene: TRBD2
v_gene: TRBV7-2
abundance: .

CDR3aa: CASSPPNRGGELFF
CDR3nt: TGTGCCAGCTCACCCCCTAATCGGGGCGGGGAGCTGTTTTTT
j_gene: TRBJ2-2
d_gene: .
v_gene: TRBV18
abundance: .

CDR3aa: CASSPTTGLGGYTF
CDR3nt: TGCGCCAGCAGCCCGACAACAGGGTTAGGGGGCTACACCTTC
j_gene: TRBJ1-2
d_gene: .
v_gene: TRBV4-1
abundance: .

CDR3aa: CASSPAAVTGTSGRFSPYEQYF
CDR3nt: TGTGCCAGCTCACCAGCAGCTGTAACCGGGACTAGCGGGAGGTTTTCGCCCTACGAGCAGTACTTC
j_gene: TRBJ2-7
d_gene: TRBD2
v_gene: TRBV18
abundance: few

CDR3aa: CASSIRQGTEAFF
CDR3nt: TGTGCCAGCAGCATCCGACAGGGTACTGAAGCTTTCTTT
j_gene: TRBJ1-1
d_gene: TRBD1
v_gene: TRBV7-3
abundance: .

CDR3aa: CASSLGIAGGQDTQYF
CDR3nt: TGTGCCAGTAGCCTGGGCATAGCGGGGGGGCAAGATACGCAGTATTTT
j_gene: TRBJ2-3
d_gene: TRBD2
v_gene: TRBV19
abundance: .

CDR3aa: CASSPGRYGGTEKLFF
CDR3nt: TGTGCCAGCAGCCCCGGAAGGTACGGAGGAACTGAAAAACTGTTTTTT
j_gene: TRBJ1-4
d_gene: .
v_gene: TRBV7-9
abundance: .

CDR3aa: CSSSTTSGGRFNEQFF
CDR3nt: TGTTCCAGCAGCACCACTAGCGGGGGGCGATTCAATGAGCAGTTCTTC
j_gene: TRBJ2-1
d_gene: TRBD2
v_gene: TRBV7-9
abundance: .